The clone carrying this T cell receptor (beta chain) was counted a few times. Its antigen is currently unknown. Processing of graft tissue released intraepithelial and lamina propria lymphocytes. Some clones are missing from TCRdb's copy, which holds only in-frame ones; the method was immunoSEQ multiplex PCR. The data hold approximately 16,000 clones, with roughly two thirds observed a single time. The CDR3 is 15 amino acids. The V gene lost 0 bases and the J gene lost 5 bases, with 11 bases spanning the gap. From germline, CDR1 is MNHNS and CDR2 SASEGT. This sample is drawn from a study of graft-versus-host responses after intestinal transplantation. Regarding the study as a whole: Among circulating GvH clones, peak levels were associated with early post-transplant declines in HvG clones. Allografts from individuals with graft-donor T cell macrochimerism displayed high graft-versus-host to host-versus-graft clonal ratios. Marrow from the recipient contained GvH clones, some of which had appeared first in ileum or blood.

The receptor was derived from a human patient who received an intestinal transplant, so some T cells may come from the graft donor. The chain couples TRBV6-1 to TRBJ1-5; D is possibly TRBD1 (5 bases). The specimen comprised ileum tissue, sampled approximately 700 days after intestinal transplantation. Here the CDR3 reads CASSEAGGLDQPQHF. CDR3 DNA: TGTGCCAGCAGTGAAGCGGGGGGACTAGATCAGCCCCAGCATTTT.